The T cell receptor beta chain under discussion was sequenced for a study of blood T cells in healthy people across ages. Study results and limitations: Compared with aged donors, long-lived donors showed fewer expanded clones, suggesting selection.

With regard to this clonotype: Its antigen is unknown.

It was with a sample-barcoded 5' primer and a J-beta primer mix that a second PCR of roughly 7 to 12 cycles was run. TCRdb passed the 5' RACE reads through MiXCR, listing each CDR3 protein once. The data show about 1.8 million distinct CDR3 sequences, around half seen once. Per the germline V gene, CDR1 is DFQATT and CDR2 is SNEGSKA (reference sequence). This CDR3 is built from 14 residues. The trim removed 6 bases at V and 8 bases at J, leaving 10 bases unmatched. Sequences were obtained from blood. This receptor was taken from a woman in her thirties or forties in good health. The chain combines TRBV20-1 with TRBJ2-1, with 10 bases lining up with TRBD2. Written as DNA, the CDR3 is TGCAGTGCACCTAGAGCGGGGGGGTTCTATGAGCAGTTCTTC. Translating it yields CSAPRAGGFYEQFF.